This TCR beta chain was recovered during a study of blood T cells in healthy people across ages. Through a sample-barcoded 5' primer and a J-beta primer mix, a second PCR was run for roughly 7 to 11 cycles. Every single cDNA molecule received a tag from a template-switch adaptor with 12 random nucleotides. MiXCR was run by TCRdb on the 5' RACE reads, yielding one entry per CDR3 protein. Among about 1.4 million distinct CDR3 sequences listed, approximately 59% were seen once. In this sample, this clonotype turned up a few times. The CDR3 has 13 residues. Germline loops: CDR1 LNHNV, CDR2 YYDKDF (reference sequence).

This chain uses TRBV15 with TRBJ2-5, with D perhaps matching TRBD2 (6 bases). Judging by the DNA end, TRBJ2-7 fits better; the J call may be wrong. This receptor was taken from a man aged 18 to 29 in good health. The specimen was blood. The CDR3 sequence is CATSQGLNYEQYF. For the CDR3, the DNA is TGTGCCACCAGCCAGGGACTGAATTACGAGCAGTACTTC.